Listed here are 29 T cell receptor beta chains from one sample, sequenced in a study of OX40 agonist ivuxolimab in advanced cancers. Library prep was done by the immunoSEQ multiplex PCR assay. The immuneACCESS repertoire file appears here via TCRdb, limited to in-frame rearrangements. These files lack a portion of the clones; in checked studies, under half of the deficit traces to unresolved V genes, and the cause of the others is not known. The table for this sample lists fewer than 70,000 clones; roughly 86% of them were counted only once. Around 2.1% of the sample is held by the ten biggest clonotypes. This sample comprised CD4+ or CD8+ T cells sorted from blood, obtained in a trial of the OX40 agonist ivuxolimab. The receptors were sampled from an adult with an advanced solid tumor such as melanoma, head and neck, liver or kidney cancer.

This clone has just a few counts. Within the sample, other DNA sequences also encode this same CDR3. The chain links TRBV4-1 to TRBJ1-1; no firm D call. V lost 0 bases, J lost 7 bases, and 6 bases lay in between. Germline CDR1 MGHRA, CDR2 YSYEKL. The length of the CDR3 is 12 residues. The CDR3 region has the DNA TGCGCCAGCAGCCAAGAGGTCGGTGAAGCTTTCTTT. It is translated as CASSQEVGEAFF.

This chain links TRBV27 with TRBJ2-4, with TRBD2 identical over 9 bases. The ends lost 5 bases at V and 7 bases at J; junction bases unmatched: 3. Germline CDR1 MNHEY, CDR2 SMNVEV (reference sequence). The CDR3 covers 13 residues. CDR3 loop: CASSLLAGNIQYF. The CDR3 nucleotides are TGTGCCAGCAGTCTCCTAGCGGGGAACATTCAGTACTTC.

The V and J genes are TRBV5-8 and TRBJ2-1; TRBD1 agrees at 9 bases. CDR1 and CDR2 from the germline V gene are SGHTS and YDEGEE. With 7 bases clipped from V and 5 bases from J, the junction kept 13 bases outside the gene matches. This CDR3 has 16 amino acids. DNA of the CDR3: TGTGCCAGCTCCCTGCGACCGGGACAGGGCGACAATGAGCAGTTCTTC. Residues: CASSLRPGQGDNEQFF.

The CDR3 is CASSQDRAGEAFF. In nucleotides, the CDR3 is TGCGCCAGCAGCCAAGATCGGGCAGGAGAAGCTTTCTTT. This chain uses TRBV4-1 with TRBJ1-1; D remains unclear. The CDR3 runs 13 residues. Trimming cost V 0 bases and J 8 bases, with 10 bases left between them. Germline values: CDR1 MGHRA, CDR2 YSYEKL.

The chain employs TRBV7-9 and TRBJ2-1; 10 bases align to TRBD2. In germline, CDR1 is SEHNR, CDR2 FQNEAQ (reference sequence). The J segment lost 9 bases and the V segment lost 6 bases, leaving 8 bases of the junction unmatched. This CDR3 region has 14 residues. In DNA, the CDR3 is TGTGCCAGCAGTCGTCTAGCGGGAGTTGGTGAGCAGTTCTTC. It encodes CASSRLAGVGEQFF.

The CDR3 region has the DNA TGTGCCAGCAGTCCCCAGGGAAGCGACGGCTACACCTTC. Its protein product is CASSPQGSDGYTF. The chain combines TRBV6-5 with TRBJ1-2; TRBD1 is a possible D gene (5 bases). Trimming removed 5 bases at V and 8 bases at J, with 15 bases between. The CDR3 contains 13 residues. Germline-derived CDR1 and CDR2 are MNHEY and SVGAGI.

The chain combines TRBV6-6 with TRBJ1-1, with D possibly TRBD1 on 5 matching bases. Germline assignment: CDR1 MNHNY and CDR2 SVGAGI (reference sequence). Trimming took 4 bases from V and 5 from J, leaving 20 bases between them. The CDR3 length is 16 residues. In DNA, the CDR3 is TGTGCCAGCAGTTTCCCAGGTCGCCGCCGGGGGACTGAAGCTTTCTTT. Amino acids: CASSFPGRRRGTEAFF.

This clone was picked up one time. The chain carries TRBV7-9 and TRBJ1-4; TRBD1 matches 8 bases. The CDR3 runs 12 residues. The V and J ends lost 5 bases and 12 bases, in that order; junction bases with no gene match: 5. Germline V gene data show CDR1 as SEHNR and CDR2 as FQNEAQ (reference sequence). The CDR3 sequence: CASSLEQGELFF. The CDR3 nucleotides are TGTGCCAGCAGCCTTGAACAGGGGGAACTGTTTTTT.

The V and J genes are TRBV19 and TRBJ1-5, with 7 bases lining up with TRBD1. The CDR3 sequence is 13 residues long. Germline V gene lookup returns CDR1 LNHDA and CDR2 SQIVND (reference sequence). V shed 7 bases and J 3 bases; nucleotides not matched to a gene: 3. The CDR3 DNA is TGTGCCAGTAAGGACAGGCCCAATCAGCCCCAGCATTTT. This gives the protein CASKDRPNQPQHF.

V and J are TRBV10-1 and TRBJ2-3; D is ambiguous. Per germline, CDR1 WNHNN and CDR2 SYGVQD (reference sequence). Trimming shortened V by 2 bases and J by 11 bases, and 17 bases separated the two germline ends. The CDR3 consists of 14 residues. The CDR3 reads CASSETSFATRQYF. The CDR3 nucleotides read TGCGCCAGCAGTGAGACTTCATTTGCTACGAGGCAGTATTTT.

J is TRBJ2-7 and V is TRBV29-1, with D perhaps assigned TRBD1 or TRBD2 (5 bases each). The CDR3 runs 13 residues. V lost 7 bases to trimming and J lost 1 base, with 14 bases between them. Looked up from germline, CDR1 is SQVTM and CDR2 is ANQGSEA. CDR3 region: CSASGTVSYEQYF. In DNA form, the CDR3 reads TGCAGCGCCTCCGGGACGGTTTCCTACGAGCAGTACTTC.

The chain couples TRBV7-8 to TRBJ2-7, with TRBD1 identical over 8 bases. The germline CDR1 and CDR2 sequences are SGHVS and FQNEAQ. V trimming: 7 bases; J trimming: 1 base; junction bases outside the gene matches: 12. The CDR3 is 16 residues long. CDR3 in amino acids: CASTSDGTGISYEQYF. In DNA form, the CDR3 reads TGTGCCAGCACTTCAGACGGGACAGGAATTTCCTACGAGCAGTACTTC.

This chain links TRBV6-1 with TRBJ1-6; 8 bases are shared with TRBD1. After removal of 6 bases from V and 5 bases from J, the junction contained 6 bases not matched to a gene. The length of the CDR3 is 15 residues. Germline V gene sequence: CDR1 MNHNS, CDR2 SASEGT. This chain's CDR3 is CASSFGQGDNSPLHF. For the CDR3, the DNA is TGTGCCAGCAGCTTCGGACAGGGCGATAATTCACCCCTCCACTTT.

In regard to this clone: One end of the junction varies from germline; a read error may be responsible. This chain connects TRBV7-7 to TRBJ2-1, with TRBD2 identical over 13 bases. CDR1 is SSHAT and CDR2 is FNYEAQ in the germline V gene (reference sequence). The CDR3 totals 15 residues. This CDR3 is CASSLGLAGAGEQFF. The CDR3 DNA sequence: TGTGCTAGCAGCTTAGGACTAGCGGGAGCTGGAGAGCAGTTCTTC.

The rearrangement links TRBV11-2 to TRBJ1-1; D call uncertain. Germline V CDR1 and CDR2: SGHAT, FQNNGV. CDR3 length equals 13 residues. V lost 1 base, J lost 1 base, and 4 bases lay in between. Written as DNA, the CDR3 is TGTGCCAGCAGCTTAGGGCCGAACACTGAAGCTTTCTTT. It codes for CASSLGPNTEAFF.

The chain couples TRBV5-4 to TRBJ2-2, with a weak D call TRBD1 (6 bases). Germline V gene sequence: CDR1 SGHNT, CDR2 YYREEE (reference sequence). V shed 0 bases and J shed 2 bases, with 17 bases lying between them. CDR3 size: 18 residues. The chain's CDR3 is CASSLATAGTKNTGELFF. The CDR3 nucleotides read TGTGCCAGCAGCTTGGCTACGGCCGGGACAAAAAACACCGGGGAGCTGTTTTTT.

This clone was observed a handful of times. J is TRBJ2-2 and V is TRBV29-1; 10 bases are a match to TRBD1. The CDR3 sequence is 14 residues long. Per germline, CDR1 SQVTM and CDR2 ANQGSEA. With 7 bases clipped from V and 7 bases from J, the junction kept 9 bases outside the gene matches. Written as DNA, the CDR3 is TGCAGCGCCGAACGGGGACAGGGGATCGGGGAGCTGTTTTTT. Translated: CSAERGQGIGELFF.

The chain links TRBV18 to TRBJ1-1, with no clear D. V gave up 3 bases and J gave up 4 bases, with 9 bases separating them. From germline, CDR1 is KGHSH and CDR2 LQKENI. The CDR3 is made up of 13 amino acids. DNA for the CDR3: TGTGCCAGCTCACCCGGGGTAGGCACTGAAGCTTTCTTT. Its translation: CASSPGVGTEAFF.

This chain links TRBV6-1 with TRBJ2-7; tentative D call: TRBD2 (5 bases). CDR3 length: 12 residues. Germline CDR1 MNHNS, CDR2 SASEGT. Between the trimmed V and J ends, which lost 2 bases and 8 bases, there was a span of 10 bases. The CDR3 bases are TGTGCCAGCAGTGAAAGGAGGTATCAGCAGTACTTC. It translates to CASSERRYQQYF.

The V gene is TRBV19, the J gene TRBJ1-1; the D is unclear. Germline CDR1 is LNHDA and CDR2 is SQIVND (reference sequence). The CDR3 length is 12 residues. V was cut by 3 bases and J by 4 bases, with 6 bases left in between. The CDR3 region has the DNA TGTGCCAGTAGTATCCGTAGCACTGAAGCTTTCTTT. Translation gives CASSIRSTEAFF.

The CDR3 region has the DNA TGTGCCAGCAGCGGGCGGACAGATCAGCCCCAGCATTTT. Translating gives CASSGRTDQPQHF. This chain joins TRBV7-2 and TRBJ1-5; perhaps TRBD1 as D (6 bases). Germline assignment: CDR1 SGHTA and CDR2 FQGNSA. CDR3 length equals 13 residues. V lost 5 bases to trimming and J lost 5 bases, with 10 bases between them.

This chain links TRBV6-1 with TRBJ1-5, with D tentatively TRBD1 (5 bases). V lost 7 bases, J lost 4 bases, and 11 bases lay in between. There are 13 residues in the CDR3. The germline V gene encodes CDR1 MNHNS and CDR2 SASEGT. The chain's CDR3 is CASIREGNQPQHF. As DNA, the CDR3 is TGTGCCAGCATTAGAGAGGGGAATCAGCCCCAGCATTTT.

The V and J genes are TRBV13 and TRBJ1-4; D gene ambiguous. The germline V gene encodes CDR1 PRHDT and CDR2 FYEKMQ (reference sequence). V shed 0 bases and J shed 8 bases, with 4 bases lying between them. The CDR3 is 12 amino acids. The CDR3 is CASSLGREKLFF. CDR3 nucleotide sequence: TGTGCCAGCAGCTTAGGACGGGAAAAACTGTTTTTT.

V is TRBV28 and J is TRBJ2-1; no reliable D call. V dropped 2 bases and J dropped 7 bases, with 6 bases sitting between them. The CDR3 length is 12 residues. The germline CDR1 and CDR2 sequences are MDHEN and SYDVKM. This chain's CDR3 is CASSLGWNEQFF. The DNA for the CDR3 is TGTGCCAGCAGTTTAGGGTGGAATGAGCAGTTCTTC.

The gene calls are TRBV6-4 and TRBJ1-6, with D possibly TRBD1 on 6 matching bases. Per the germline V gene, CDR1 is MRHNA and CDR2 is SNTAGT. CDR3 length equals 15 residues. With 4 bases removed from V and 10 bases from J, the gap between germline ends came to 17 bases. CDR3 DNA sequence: TGTGCCAGCAGTGTTGAGGGGACAATTGGGTCACCCCTCCACTTT. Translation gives CASSVEGTIGSPLHF.

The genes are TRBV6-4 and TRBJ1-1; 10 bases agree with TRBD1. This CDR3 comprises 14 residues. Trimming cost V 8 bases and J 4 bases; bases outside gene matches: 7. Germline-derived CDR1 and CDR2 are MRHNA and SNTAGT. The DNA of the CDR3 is TGTGCCAGCGATGCCCGGACAGGGGGCACTGAAGCTTTCTTT. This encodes CASDARTGGTEAFF.

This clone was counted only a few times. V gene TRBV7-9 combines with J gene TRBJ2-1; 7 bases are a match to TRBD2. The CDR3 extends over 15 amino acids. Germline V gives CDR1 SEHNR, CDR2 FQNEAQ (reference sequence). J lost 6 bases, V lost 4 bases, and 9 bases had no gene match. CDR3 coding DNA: TGTGCCAGCAGCTACCTTAGCGGGTGGGGCAATGAGCAGTTCTTC. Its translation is CASSYLSGWGNEQFF.

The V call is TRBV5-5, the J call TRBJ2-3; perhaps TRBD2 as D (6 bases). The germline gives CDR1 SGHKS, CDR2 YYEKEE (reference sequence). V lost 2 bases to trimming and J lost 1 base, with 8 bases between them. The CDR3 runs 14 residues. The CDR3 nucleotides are TGTGCCAGCAGCTTCGGGGAGGGCACAGATACGCAGTATTTT. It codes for CASSFGEGTDTQYF.

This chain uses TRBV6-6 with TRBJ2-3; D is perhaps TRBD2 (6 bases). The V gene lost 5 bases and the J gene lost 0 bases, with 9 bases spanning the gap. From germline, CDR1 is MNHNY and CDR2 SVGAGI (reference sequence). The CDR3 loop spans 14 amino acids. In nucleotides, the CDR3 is TGTGCCAGCAGTGCCGGGACTAGCACAGATACGCAGTATTTT. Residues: CASSAGTSTDTQYF.